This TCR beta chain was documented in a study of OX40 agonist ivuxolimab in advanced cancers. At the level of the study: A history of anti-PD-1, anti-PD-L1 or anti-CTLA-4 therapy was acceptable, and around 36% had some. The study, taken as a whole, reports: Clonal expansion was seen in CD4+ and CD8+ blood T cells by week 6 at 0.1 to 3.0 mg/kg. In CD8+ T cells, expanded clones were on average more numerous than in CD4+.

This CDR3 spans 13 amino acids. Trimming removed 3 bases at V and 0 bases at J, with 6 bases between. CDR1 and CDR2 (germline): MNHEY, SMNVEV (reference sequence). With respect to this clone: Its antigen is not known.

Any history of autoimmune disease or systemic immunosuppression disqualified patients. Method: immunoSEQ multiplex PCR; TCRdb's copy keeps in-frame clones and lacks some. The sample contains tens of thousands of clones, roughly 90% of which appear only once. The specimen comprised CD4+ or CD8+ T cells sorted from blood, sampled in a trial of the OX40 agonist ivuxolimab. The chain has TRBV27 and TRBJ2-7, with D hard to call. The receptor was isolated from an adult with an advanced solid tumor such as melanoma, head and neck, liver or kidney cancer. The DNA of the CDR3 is TGTGCCAGCAGTTTCAGAGACTCCTACGAGCAGTACTTC. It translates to CASSFRDSYEQYF.